These 23 T cell receptor gamma chains originate from one sample sequenced in a study of gamma-delta chains in newborns, infants, children. TCRdb re-called the reads using CATT. Of more than 1,500 gamma-chain clones listed, 60% to 75% are singletons. Material: blood. These TCRs come from a child who was a newborn, infant or young child, either healthy, febrile or measles-vaccinated (not recorded which).

A remark on this clone: Other DNA variants within this sample encode the same CDR3. V and J are TRGV9 and TRGJP. The J gene, not given by TCRdb, was assigned here from a germline match of the nucleotide sequence. This CDR3 comprises 17 residues. Germline CDR1 and CDR2: GITISATS and ISYDGTV (reference sequence). The V and J ends lost 0 bases and 7 bases, in that order; junction bases with no gene match: 6. Here the CDR3 reads CALWEVQSELGKKIKVF. In nucleotides, the CDR3 is TGTGCCTTGTGGGAGGTGCAATCGGAGTTGGGCAAAAAAATCAAGGTATTT.

This chain uses TRGV9 with TRGJP. With V trimmed by 3 bases and J by 4 bases, 3 bases remained unmatched. CDR1 GITISATS and CDR2 ISYDGTV come from the germline V gene (reference sequence). The CDR3 is made up of 16 amino acids. As DNA, the CDR3 is TGTGCCTTGTGGGAGAACCAAGAGTTGGGCAAAAAAATCAAGGTATTT. Its translation: CALWENQELGKKIKVF.

Called V gene: TRGV8; the J gene was not called. CDR1 is VENAVY, CDR2 YDSYNSRV, per germline. This CDR3 region has 11 residues. The CDR3 DNA reads TGTGCCACCTGGGATAGGCGGTTAGGACTCTTT. This gives the protein CATWDRRLGLF.

Regarding this clone: Other DNA sequences from this sample encode an identical CDR3 as well. J is TRGJP and V is TRGV9. TCRdb supplies no J gene; here it was assigned by aligning the nucleotide sequence to germline. The CDR3 extends over 17 amino acids. The germline CDR1 and CDR2 sequences are GITISATS and ISYDGTV (reference sequence). V shed 1 base and J 4 bases; nucleotides not matched to a gene: 4. The CDR3, as DNA: TGTGCCTTGTGGGAGGTTATTCAAGAGTTGGGCAAAAAAATCAAGGTATTT. It translates to CALWEVIQELGKKIKVF.

V and J are TRGV9 and TRGJP. As TCRdb names no J gene, one was assigned here on the basis of a DNA match to germline. Germline CDR1 GITISATS, CDR2 ISYDGTV (reference sequence). Trimming removed 2 bases from V and 3 bases from J; junction bases left unmatched: 7. This CDR3 is 18 amino acids long. DNA of the CDR3: TGTGCCTTGTGGGAGGCCCGAGCGCAAGAGTTGGGCAAAAAAATCAAGGTATTT. This encodes CALWEARAQELGKKIKVF.

The genes are TRGV9 and TRGJP. Here the J gene was assigned by germline matching of the DNA, as TCRdb has none. This CDR3 contains 17 residues. V lost 3 bases to trimming and J lost 5 bases; unmatched junction nucleotides: 7. Germline V gene lookup returns CDR1 GITISATS and CDR2 ISYDGTV (reference sequence). This CDR3 is CALWEPEEELGKKIKVF. CDR3 bases: TGTGCCTTGTGGGAGCCGGAGGAAGAGTTGGGCAAAAAAATCAAGGTATTT.

The chain recombines TRGV9 with TRGJ1 or TRGJ2. The J gene, not given by TCRdb, was assigned here from a germline match of the nucleotide sequence. The length of the CDR3 is 15 residues. The trim removed 3 bases at V and 8 bases at J, leaving 16 bases unmatched. The germline V gene has CDR1 GITISATS and CDR2 ISYDGTV (reference sequence). CDR3 nucleotide sequence: TGTGCCTTGTGGGAGAGTTGGTCGTGGGGCAATAAGAAACTCTTT. This gives the protein CALWESWSWGNKKLF.

In regard to this clone: One junction end does not reproduce the germline sequence, and a read error may be involved. This chain joins TRGV9 and TRGJP. TCRdb records no J gene; here it was assigned by comparing the DNA to germline. The CDR3 loop spans 18 amino acids. Germline V gene data show CDR1 as GITISATS and CDR2 as ISYDGTV (reference sequence). The CDR3 protein is CALWEVSPQGLGKKIKVF. The CDR3 DNA reads as TGTGCCTTGTGGGAGGTGTCTCCCCAAGGGTTGGGCAAAAAAATCAAGGTATTT.

The chain joins TRGV9 to TRGJ1 or TRGJ2. As TCRdb names no J gene, one was assigned here on the basis of a DNA match to germline. CDR3 length equals 11 residues. J lost 12 bases, V lost 0 bases, and 5 bases had no gene match. Per the germline V gene, CDR1 is GITISATS and CDR2 is ISYDGTV (reference sequence). The CDR3 here is CALWEVRMKLF. The CDR3 bases are TGTGCCTTGTGGGAGGTGCGGATGAAACTCTTT.

Of note for this clone: The sample holds other DNA sequences that translate to the same CDR3. V is TRGV9 and J is TRGJP. No J gene is reported in TCRdb; it was inferred here by comparing the DNA with germline. Germline CDR1 reads GITISATS; CDR2 reads ISYDGTV (reference sequence). V dropped 1 base and J dropped 4; count of bases not matched to a gene: 4. The CDR3 totals 17 residues. CDR3 DNA sequence: TGTGCCTTGTGGGAGGTACTACAAGAGTTGGGCAAAAAAATCAAGGTATTT. Protein sequence: CALWEVLQELGKKIKVF.

The J gene is TRGJP2, the V gene TRGV8. The J gene, not given by TCRdb, was assigned here from a germline match of the nucleotide sequence. The CDR3 runs to 16 residues. V dropped 2 bases and J dropped 0; count of bases not matched to a gene: 6. Per germline, CDR1 VENAVY and CDR2 YDSYNSRV. The CDR3 is CATWDKSDSSDWIKTF. The CDR3 DNA reads as TGTGCCACCTGGGATAAGAGCGATAGTAGTGATTGGATCAAGACGTTT.

The J gene is TRGJP, the V gene TRGV9. Here the J gene was assigned by germline matching of the DNA, as TCRdb has none. The CDR3 covers 17 residues. Germline assignment: CDR1 GITISATS and CDR2 ISYDGTV (reference sequence). With 4 bases clipped from V and 6 bases from J, the junction kept 9 bases outside the gene matches. The CDR3 DNA follows: TGTGCCTTGTGGGACTTTGAGCGAGAGTTGGGCAAAAAAATCAAGGTATTT. Its translation is CALWDFERELGKKIKVF.

The gene calls are TRGV9 and TRGJP. TCRdb lists no J gene, so it was determined here by aligning the DNA to germline. Trimming cost V 3 bases and J 7 bases; bases outside gene matches: 9. CDR1 and CDR2 (germline): GITISATS, ISYDGTV (reference sequence). The CDR3 spans 17 residues. The CDR3 coding sequence is TGTGCCTTGTGGGAGACTTCTCCTGAGTTGGGCAAAAAAATCAAGGTATTT. It encodes CALWETSPELGKKIKVF.

The gene calls are TRGV9 and TRGJP. TCRdb supplies no J gene; here it was assigned by aligning the nucleotide sequence to germline. CDR1 is GITISATS, CDR2 ISYDGTV, per germline (reference sequence). CDR3 length: 18 amino acids. V lost 3 bases and J lost 3; bases outside the gene matches: 8. The CDR3, as DNA: TGTGCCTTGTGGGAGTCCACTCAGCAAGAGTTGGGCAAAAAAATCAAGGTATTT. Translation: CALWESTQQELGKKIKVF.

The CDR3, as DNA: TGTGCCTTGTGGGAGGCGAATTATTATAAGAAACTCTTT. This translates into CALWEANYYKKLF. V usage is TRGV9 and J usage is TRGJ1 or TRGJ2. In the absence of a J gene in TCRdb, the DNA was matched to germline to assign it here. The germline V gene encodes CDR1 GITISATS and CDR2 ISYDGTV (reference sequence). The V gene end was trimmed by 2 bases and the J gene end by 0 bases; junction bases not matched to a gene: 1. The CDR3 has 13 amino acids.

The V and J genes are TRGV9 and TRGJ1 or TRGJ2. TCRdb supplies no J gene; here it was assigned by aligning the nucleotide sequence to germline. Trimming took 2 bases from V and 10 from J; bases not matched to a gene: 14. Germline V lookup: CDR1 GITISATS, CDR2 ISYDGTV (reference sequence). The CDR3 has 14 residues. CDR3 sequence: CALWEATPVKKKLF. DNA of the CDR3: TGTGCCTTGTGGGAGGCGACACCCGTAAAGAAGAAACTCTTT.

About this clone itself: This specimen includes other DNA sequences encoding the same CDR3. The chain joins TRGV9 to TRGJP. The J gene, missing from TCRdb, was assigned here through DNA to germline matching. Germline CDR1 is GITISATS and CDR2 is ISYDGTV (reference sequence). V shed 5 bases, J shed 9 bases, and the junction held 4 bases outside the gene matches. The CDR3 is made up of 14 amino acids. The DNA of the CDR3 is TGTGCCTTGTGGGGGGGGTTGGGCAAAAAAATCAAGGTATTT. This gives the protein CALWGGLGKKIKVF.

This clone was seen once. The chain has TRGV9 and TRGJ1 or TRGJ2. TCRdb carries no J gene annotation; the J gene was assigned here by matching the DNA with germline. This CDR3 region has 14 residues. Germline trimming cut 2 bases from V and 2 bases from J; bases unmatched to any gene: 6. Germline V gene sequence: CDR1 GITISATS, CDR2 ISYDGTV (reference sequence). CDR3 nucleotides: TGTGCCTTGTGGGAGGCCGGGGATTATTATAAGAAACTCTTT. This encodes CALWEAGDYYKKLF.

A word on this clone: The sample has other DNA sequences that encode this CDR3 too. The chain carries TRGV9 and TRGJP. Here the J gene came from matching the DNA to germline, since TCRdb omits it. The V gene end was trimmed by 2 bases and the J gene end by 1 base; junction bases not matched to a gene: 2. Germline V gene sequence: CDR1 GITISATS, CDR2 ISYDGTV (reference sequence). The CDR3 consists of 17 residues. For the CDR3, the DNA is TGTGCCTTGTGGGAGGGGGGGCAAGAGTTGGGCAAAAAAATCAAGGTATTT. It translates to CALWEGGQELGKKIKVF.

This clone was seen a handful of times. V gene TRGV9 combines with J gene TRGJP. The J gene, not given by TCRdb, was assigned here from a germline match of the nucleotide sequence. Germline V CDR1 and CDR2: GITISATS, ISYDGTV (reference sequence). The junction had 5 bases not matched to a gene; V was cut back by 0 bases and J by 3 bases. The CDR3 length is 18 residues. The CDR3 nucleotides read TGTGCCTTGTGGGAGGTGCCGTTGCAAGAGTTGGGCAAAAAAATCAAGGTATTT. Its translation: CALWEVPLQELGKKIKVF.

This clone was counted a few times. V gene TRGV9 combines with J gene TRGJP. As TCRdb names no J gene, one was assigned here on the basis of a DNA match to germline. V trimming: 0 bases; J trimming: 5 bases; junction bases outside the gene matches: 4. The CDR3 spans 17 residues. Germline loops: CDR1 GITISATS, CDR2 ISYDGTV (reference sequence). CDR3 nucleotides: TGTGCCTTGTGGGAGGTGGATGAAGAGTTGGGCAAAAAAATCAAGGTATTT. This translates into CALWEVDEELGKKIKVF.

This sequence joins TRGV9 and TRGJP. The J gene, missing from TCRdb, was assigned here through DNA to germline matching. CDR3 length: 17 residues. The germline V gene has CDR1 GITISATS and CDR2 ISYDGTV (reference sequence). Trimming cost V 2 bases and J 5 bases; bases outside gene matches: 6. The CDR3 region is CALWEGREELGKKIKVF. The DNA for the CDR3 is TGTGCCTTGTGGGAGGGCCGCGAAGAGTTGGGCAAAAAAATCAAGGTATTT.

V is TRGV2 and J is TRGJ1 or TRGJ2. The J gene, not given by TCRdb, was assigned here from a germline match of the nucleotide sequence. V was pared by 0 bases and J by 2 bases, with 7 bases of the junction left unmatched. Germline V gene data show CDR1 as EGSNGY and CDR2 as YDSYNSKV. This CDR3 has 15 amino acids. CDR3 residues: CATWDGPLDYYKKLF. In DNA form, the CDR3 reads TGTGCCACCTGGGACGGGCCTTTGGATTATTATAAGAAACTCTTT.